Given below is one T cell receptor (beta chain) in context. Its antigen is as yet unknown. At the deep level, the assay was run. Method: immunoSEQ multiplex PCR; TCRdb's copy keeps in-frame clones and lacks some. There are 2 million to 2.5 million clones in the sample; just over 90% occur only once, and about 0.37% lies in the top ten. The data derive from a study of shared clonotypes between healthy human individuals. Findings and limits, study-wide: Sequencing depth was a factor that was expected to affect clonotype sharing among donors.

Per the germline V gene, CDR1 is LNHDA and CDR2 is SQIVND (reference sequence). The ends were cut back, 1 base at V and 7 bases at J, with 16 bases in the middle. This CDR3 has 16 residues. Sequencing was performed on naive CD4+ T cells from PBMCs. Regarding subset: CD45RA+ positively selected. The rearrangement joins TRBV19 to TRBJ2-2; the D gene could be TRBD1 or TRBD2 (5 bases each). This TCR derives from a man aged 18-30 years in good health. Some clones in this sample may be carry-over from other donors' samples. The CDR3 nucleotides read TGTGCCAGTAGTATAGCCGGGACCCTGCAGAGCGGGGAGCTGTTTTTT. Its protein is CASSIAGTLQSGELFF.